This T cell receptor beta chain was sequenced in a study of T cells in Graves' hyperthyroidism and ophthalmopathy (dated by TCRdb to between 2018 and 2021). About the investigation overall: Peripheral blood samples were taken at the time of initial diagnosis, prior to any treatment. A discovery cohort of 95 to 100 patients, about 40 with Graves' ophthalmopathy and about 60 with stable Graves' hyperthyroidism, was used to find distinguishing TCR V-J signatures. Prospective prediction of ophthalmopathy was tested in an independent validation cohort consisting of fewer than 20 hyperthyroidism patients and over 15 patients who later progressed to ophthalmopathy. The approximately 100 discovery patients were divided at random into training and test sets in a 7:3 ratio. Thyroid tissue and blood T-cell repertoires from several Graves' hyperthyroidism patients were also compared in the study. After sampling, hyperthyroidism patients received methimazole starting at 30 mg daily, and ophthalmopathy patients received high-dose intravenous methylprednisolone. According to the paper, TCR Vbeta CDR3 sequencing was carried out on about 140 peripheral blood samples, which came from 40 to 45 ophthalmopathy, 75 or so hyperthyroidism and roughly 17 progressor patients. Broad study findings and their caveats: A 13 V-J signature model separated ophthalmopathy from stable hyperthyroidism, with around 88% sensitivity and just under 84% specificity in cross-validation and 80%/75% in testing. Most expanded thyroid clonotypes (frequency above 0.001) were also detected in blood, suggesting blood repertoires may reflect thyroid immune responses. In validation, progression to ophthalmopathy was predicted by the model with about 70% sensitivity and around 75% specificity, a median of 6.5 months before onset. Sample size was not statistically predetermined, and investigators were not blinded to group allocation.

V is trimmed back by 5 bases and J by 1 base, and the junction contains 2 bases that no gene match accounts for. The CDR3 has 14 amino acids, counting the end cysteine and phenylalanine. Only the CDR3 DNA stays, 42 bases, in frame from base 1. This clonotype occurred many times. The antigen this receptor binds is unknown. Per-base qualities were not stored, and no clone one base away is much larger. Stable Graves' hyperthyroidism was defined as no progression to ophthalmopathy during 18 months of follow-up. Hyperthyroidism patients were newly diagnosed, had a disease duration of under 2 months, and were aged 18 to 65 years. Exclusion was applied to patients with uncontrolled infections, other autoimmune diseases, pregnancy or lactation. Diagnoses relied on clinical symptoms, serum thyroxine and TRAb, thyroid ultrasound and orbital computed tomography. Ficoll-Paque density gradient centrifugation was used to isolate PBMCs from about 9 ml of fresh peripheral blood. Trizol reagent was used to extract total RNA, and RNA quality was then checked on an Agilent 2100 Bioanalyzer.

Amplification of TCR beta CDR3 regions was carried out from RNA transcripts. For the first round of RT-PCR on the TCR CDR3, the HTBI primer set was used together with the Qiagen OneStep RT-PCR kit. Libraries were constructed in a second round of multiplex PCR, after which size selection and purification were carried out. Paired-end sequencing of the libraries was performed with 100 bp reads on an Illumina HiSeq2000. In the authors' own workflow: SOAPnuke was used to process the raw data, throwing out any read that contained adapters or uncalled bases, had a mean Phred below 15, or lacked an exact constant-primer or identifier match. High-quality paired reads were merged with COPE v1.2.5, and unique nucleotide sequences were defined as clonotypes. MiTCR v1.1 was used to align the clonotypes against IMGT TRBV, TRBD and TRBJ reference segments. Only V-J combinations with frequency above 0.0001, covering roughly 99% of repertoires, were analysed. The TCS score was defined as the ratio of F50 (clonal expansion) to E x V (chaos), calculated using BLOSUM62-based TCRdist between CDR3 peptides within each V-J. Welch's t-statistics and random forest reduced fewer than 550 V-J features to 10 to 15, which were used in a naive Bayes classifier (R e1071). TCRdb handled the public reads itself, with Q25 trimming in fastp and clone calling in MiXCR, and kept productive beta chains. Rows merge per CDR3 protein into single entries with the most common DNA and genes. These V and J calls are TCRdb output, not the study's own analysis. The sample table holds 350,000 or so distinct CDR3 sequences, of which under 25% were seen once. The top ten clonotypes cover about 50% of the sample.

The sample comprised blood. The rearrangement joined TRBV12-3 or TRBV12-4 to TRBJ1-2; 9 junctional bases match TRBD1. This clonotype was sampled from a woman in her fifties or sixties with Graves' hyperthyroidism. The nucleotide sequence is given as TGTGCCAGCAGTCGGACAGGGGTTAACTATGGCTACACCTTC. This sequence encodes CASSRTGVNYGYTF.